The clone carrying this TCR beta chain came up once. The V end lost 6 bases, the J end lost 1 base, and 25 bases lay between the germline ends. The CDR3 is made up of 18 amino acids. Germline V lookup: CDR1 SQVTM, CDR2 ANQGSEA. The record originates from a study of Ad26.COV2.S vaccination and SARS-CoV-2 variants. The treatment: around 19 received Ad26.COV2.S at low or high dose, single or two shots; several received placebo; per-sample allocation not given. Samples were taken on day 63 after the first vaccine or placebo injection. The sample came from a Boston adult aged 18-55 years. Data came from immunoSEQ multiplex PCR; TCRdb stores just in-frame clones and leaves some out. The table records about 350,000 clones, around 89% of them present only once.

The TCR sequence derives from a person aged 18 to 59 who received the Ad26.COV2.S COVID-19 vaccine or a placebo. The specimen comprised peripheral blood, sampled in a trial of Ad26.COV2.S vaccine versus placebo. The gene calls are TRBV29-1 and TRBJ2-1, with D perhaps being TRBD1 or TRBD2 (5 bases each). The CDR3 DNA sequence: TGCAGCGTCGAGGGACCTCCCGGCCCTCTTGGGTCCTACAATGAGCAGTTCTTC. It is translated as CSVEGPPGPLGSYNEQFF.